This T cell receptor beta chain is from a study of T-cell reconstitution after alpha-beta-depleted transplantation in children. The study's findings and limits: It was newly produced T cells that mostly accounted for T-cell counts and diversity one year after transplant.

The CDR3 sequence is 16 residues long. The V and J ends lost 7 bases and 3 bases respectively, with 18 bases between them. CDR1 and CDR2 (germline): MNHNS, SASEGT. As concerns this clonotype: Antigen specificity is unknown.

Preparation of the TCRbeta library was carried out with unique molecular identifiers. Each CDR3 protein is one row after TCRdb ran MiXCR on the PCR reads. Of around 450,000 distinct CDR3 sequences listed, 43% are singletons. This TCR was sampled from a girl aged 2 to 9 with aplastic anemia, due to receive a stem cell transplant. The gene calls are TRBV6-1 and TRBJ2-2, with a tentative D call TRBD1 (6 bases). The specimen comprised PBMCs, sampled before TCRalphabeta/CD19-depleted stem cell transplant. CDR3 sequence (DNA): TGTGCCAGCACTGACCTCGGGACAATCTACACCGGGGAGCTGTTTTTT. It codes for CASTDLGTIYTGELFF.